A single sample is the source of the 19 T cell receptor beta chains below, sequenced in a study of vaccination effects on CD4 cells after COVID-19. Their cognate antigens are unknown. Clones were sequenced by immunoSEQ multiplex PCR, and TCRdb holds only the in-frame ones, with some missing. In the table there are over 45,000 clones, 70% of which are singletons. Researchers isolated CD4+ T cells once less than twelve days of culture had elapsed. All study participants received two doses of BNT162b2 or mRNA-1273 vaccine. Material: CD4+ T cells from PBMCs cultured without peptide, obtained after COVID-19 vaccination. The receptor set was obtained from a human donor who received a COVID-19 vaccine.

The V call is TRBV6-5, the J call TRBJ2-3, with 9 positions matching TRBD2. This CDR3 spans 16 amino acids. Per germline, CDR1 MNHEY and CDR2 SVGAGI. The junction had 5 bases not matched to a gene; V was cut back by 2 bases and J by 2 bases. The CDR3 region has the DNA TGTGCCAGCAGTTACACAGGGACTAGCCACACAGATACGCAGTATTTT. Translating it yields CASSYTGTSHTDTQYF.

This CDR3 is CASSLLATYEQYF. The CDR3 bases are TGTGCCAGCAGCTTGCTAGCGACCTACGAGCAGTACTTC. The J gene is TRBJ2-7, the V gene TRBV5-4, with D possibly matching TRBD2 (6 bases). In germline, CDR1 is SGHNT, CDR2 YYREEE (reference sequence). The CDR3 extends over 13 amino acids. The V end was cut by 1 base, the J end by 2 bases, with 7 bases between. Together with reference TRBV5-4 and TRBJ2-7, the CDR3 gives the full variable domain: ETGVTQSPTHLIKTRGQQVTLRCSSQSGHNTVSWYQQALGQGPQFIFQYYREEENGRGNFPPRFSGLQFPNYSSELNVNALELDDSALYLCASSLLATYEQYFGPGTRLTVT.

The V and J genes are TRBV6-5 and TRBJ2-5; 7 nucleotides align to TRBD1. This CDR3 is 13 amino acids long. CDR1 is MNHEY and CDR2 is SVGAGI in the germline V gene. V trimming: 7 bases; J trimming: 4 bases; junction bases outside the gene matches: 6. The CDR3 nucleotides read TGTGCCAGCACCCCGACAGGGAGAGAGACCCAGTACTTC. This gives the protein CASTPTGRETQYF.

The chain recombines TRBV28 with TRBJ2-1; 11 bases match TRBD2. Trimming cost V 5 bases and J 5 bases; bases outside gene matches: 5. This CDR3 has 15 amino acids. The germline V gene has CDR1 MDHEN and CDR2 SYDVKM. The CDR3 spells CASSDGTSGNNEQFF. CDR3 nucleotides: TGTGCCAGCAGTGACGGGACTAGCGGAAACAATGAGCAGTTCTTC.

This chain connects TRBV5-1 to TRBJ2-1; the match to TRBD1 covers 9 bases. Germline trimming cut 5 bases from V and 8 bases from J; bases unmatched to any gene: 11. Per the germline V gene, CDR1 is SGHRS and CDR2 is YFSETQ. This CDR3 has 15 amino acids. The CDR3 sequence is CASRYRGLPADEQFF. CDR3 coding DNA: TGCGCCAGCAGATACAGGGGGCTTCCAGCGGATGAGCAGTTCTTC.

V and J are TRBV3-1 (or the pseudogene TRBV3-2) and TRBJ2-1; TRBD2 matches at 9 bases. There are 15 residues in the CDR3. The germline V gene has CDR1 LGHDT and CDR2 YNNKEL (reference sequence). The V gene end was trimmed by 0 bases and the J gene end by 7 bases; junction bases not matched to a gene: 4. The CDR3 here is CASSQEWREGNEQFF. CDR3 nucleotides: TGTGCCAGCAGCCAAGAATGGCGGGAGGGTAATGAGCAGTTCTTC.

The gene calls are TRBV11-2 and TRBJ2-5; D uncertain. The germline gives CDR1 SGHAT, CDR2 FQNNGV. This CDR3 contains 13 residues. Trimming shortened V by 2 bases and J by 5 bases, and 9 bases separated the two germline ends. In DNA, the CDR3 is TGTGCCAGCAGCTTACCGTTGGGCGAGACCCAGTACTTC. This encodes CASSLPLGETQYF.

This clone was seen only a few times. The chain joins TRBV4-1 to TRBJ2-3, with TRBD2 identical over 12 bases. V dropped 2 bases and J dropped 4; count of bases not matched to a gene: 10. Germline CDR1 is MGHRA and CDR2 is YSYEKL. The CDR3 consists of 18 residues. Written as DNA, the CDR3 is TGCGCCAGCAGCCAACAGGGACTAGCGGGCACAAGCGCAGATACGCAGTATTTT. Protein sequence: CASSQQGLAGTSADTQYF.

The chain couples TRBV18 to TRBJ2-1, with 11 bases matching TRBD1. The germline V gene has CDR1 KGHSH and CDR2 LQKENI. V lost 6 bases and J lost 8; bases outside the gene matches: 12. This CDR3 comprises 16 residues. CDR3: CASSLGTGGSVDEQFF. CDR3 nucleotide sequence: TGTGCCAGCTCGCTGGGGACAGGGGGGTCCGTGGATGAGCAGTTCTTC.

This clone was counted once. The chain joins TRBV6-5 to TRBJ1-6; unclear D gene. Trimming removed 0 bases at V and 9 bases at J, with 15 bases between. CDR1 is MNHEY, CDR2 SVGAGI, per germline. This CDR3 has 16 residues. The CDR3 bases are TGTGCCAGCAGTTACTCGACCCTTTTTCGTGGTTCACCCCTCCACTTT. Its translation: CASSYSTLFRGSPLHF.

This chain uses TRBV6-5 with TRBJ1-5, with unresolved D. Between the trimmed V and J ends, which lost 0 bases and 7 bases, there was a span of 10 bases. Per germline, CDR1 MNHEY and CDR2 SVGAGI. This CDR3 has 14 residues. Here the CDR3 reads CASSYSGVSQPQHF. The CDR3 coding sequence is TGTGCCAGCAGTTACTCCGGGGTGTCCCAGCCCCAGCATTTT.

This clone was counted a few times. V is TRBV5-1 and J is TRBJ1-2; D possibly corresponds to TRBD1 (6 bases). The V end was cut by 0 bases, the J end by 1 base, with 7 bases between. CDR1 and CDR2 (germline): SGHRS, YFSETQ. CDR3 length equals 14 residues. The CDR3 DNA reads TGCGCCAGCAGCTTGGAGGGGGGTAACTATGGCTACACCTTC. Amino acids: CASSLEGGNYGYTF.

The J gene is TRBJ1-5, the V gene TRBV23-1; D might be TRBD1 (6 bases). TRBV23-1 is given ORF status, its function remaining uncertain. The CDR3 has 17 amino acids. V was shortened by 6 bases and J by 0 bases, with 18 bases between the two germline ends. The CDR3: CASRRQDGTDSNQPQHF. CDR3 sequence (DNA): TGCGCCAGCAGACGACAGGACGGGACCGATAGCAATCAGCCCCAGCATTTT.

This rearrangement joins TRBV29-1 to TRBJ2-3; 8 bases agree with TRBD2. CDR1 is SQVTM and CDR2 is ANQGSEA in the germline V gene. With 7 bases clipped from V and 2 bases from J, the junction kept 14 bases outside the gene matches. The CDR3 extends over 16 amino acids. This CDR3 is CSARIGLALFTDTQYF. The CDR3 nucleotides read TGCAGCGCCAGGATTGGACTAGCCCTCTTCACAGATACGCAGTATTTT.

This clone appeared once. This chain joins TRBV18 and TRBJ1-1; D not certain. Germline V gene sequence: CDR1 KGHSH, CDR2 LQKENI. Trimming removed 0 bases at V and 4 bases at J, with 9 bases between. This CDR3 has 14 residues. The CDR3 coding sequence is TGTGCCAGCTCACCACCGGGAGGGTCCACTGAAGCTTTCTTT. This codes for CASSPPGGSTEAFF.

V and J are TRBV15 and TRBJ2-1; D is undetermined. Germline V CDR1 and CDR2: LNHNV, YYDKDF (reference sequence). V lost 0 bases and J 4 bases, leaving 13 bases between the germline ends. The CDR3 is made up of 16 amino acids. The CDR3 sequence is CATSRDLGYGYNEQFF. The CDR3 nucleotides read TGTGCCACCAGCAGAGATCTGGGGTATGGGTACAATGAGCAGTTCTTC.

This clone has just one count. The V and J genes are TRBV7-2 and TRBJ1-5; D remains unclear. V was trimmed by 3 bases and J by 0 bases, leaving 12 bases between them. Germline CDR1 and CDR2: SGHTA and FQGNSA. The CDR3 loop spans 16 amino acids. The CDR3 DNA reads TGTGCCAGCAGCTTGAGGGCGGGGTATAGCAATCAGCCCCAGCATTTT. It encodes CASSLRAGYSNQPQHF.

The CDR3 DNA reads TGCGCCAGCAGCCCCGGAGGTGGGGGCGGCACAGATACGCAGTATTTT. Amino acid sequence: CASSPGGGGGTDTQYF. The J gene is TRBJ2-3, the V gene TRBV5-1, with D perhaps matching TRBD1 (6 bases). The CDR3 spans 16 residues. Trimming took 4 bases from V and 1 from J, leaving 16 bases between them. Germline CDR1 and CDR2: SGHRS and YFSETQ.

The rearrangement links TRBV15 to TRBJ2-4; 7 bases fit TRBD1. The CDR3 length is 14 residues. Trimming took 3 bases from V and 5 from J; bases not matched to a gene: 4. Germline assignment: CDR1 LNHNV and CDR2 YYDKDF (reference sequence). The CDR3 here is CATSRPGQQNIQYF. In nucleotides, the CDR3 is TGTGCCACCAGCAGGCCGGGACAGCAAAACATTCAGTACTTC.